This T cell receptor beta chain was identified in a study of cytomegalovirus exposure and HLA in healthy donors. While unrecorded immune exposures were likely, the donors were nominally healthy when sampled. PCR employed 60 Vbeta and 13 Jbeta primers. Sequenced by immunoSEQ multiplex PCR; TCRdb stores in-frame clones only, minus some. The sample lists fewer than 150,000 clones; about 78% were seen once. Study outcomes and limitations: High sensitivity and specificity were reportedly achieved when the classifier diagnosed cytomegalovirus status. The study put 150 to 200 TCR beta chains on its list as cytomegalovirus-associated. Later analysis indicated greater clonal expansion among HLA-associated TCR beta chains than among equally common other chains.

Comments on this clone: The target antigen is unknown.

The receptor was isolated from a young man in good health and CMV-seronegative. The specimen was PBMCs.

CDR3 sequence reads: CASSLELLSSYEQYF. The CDR3 DNA reads TGTGCCAGTAGTCTGGAGCTCCTGAGCTCCTACGAGCAGTACTTC. The J gene is TRBJ2-7, the V gene TRBV19, with unresolved D. This CDR3 is 15 amino acids long. V lost 5 bases and J 0 bases, leaving 14 bases between the germline ends. Germline V gene lookup returns CDR1 LNHDA and CDR2 SQIVND (reference sequence).